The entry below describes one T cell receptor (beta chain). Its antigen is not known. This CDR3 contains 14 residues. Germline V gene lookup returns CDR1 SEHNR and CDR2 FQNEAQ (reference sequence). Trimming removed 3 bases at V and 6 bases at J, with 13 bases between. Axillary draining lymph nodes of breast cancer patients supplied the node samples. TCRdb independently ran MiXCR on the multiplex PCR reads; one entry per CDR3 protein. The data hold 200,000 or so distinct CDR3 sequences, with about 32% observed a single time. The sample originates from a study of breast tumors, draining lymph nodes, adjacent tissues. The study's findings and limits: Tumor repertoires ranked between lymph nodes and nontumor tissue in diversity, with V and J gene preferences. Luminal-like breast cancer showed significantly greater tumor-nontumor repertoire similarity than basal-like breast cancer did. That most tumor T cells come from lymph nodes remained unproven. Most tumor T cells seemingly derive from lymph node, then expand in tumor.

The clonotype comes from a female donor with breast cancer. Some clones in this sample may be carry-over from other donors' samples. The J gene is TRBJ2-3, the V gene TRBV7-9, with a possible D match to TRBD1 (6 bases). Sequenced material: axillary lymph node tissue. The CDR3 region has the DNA TGTGCCAGCAGCTTCGGACAGATTTACGATACGCAGTATTTT. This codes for CASSFGQIYDTQYF.